One sample yielded the 4 T cell receptor beta chains listed below, sequenced in a study of quantifying T cell responses using KT2 cells. About the research overall: RNA was reverse transcribed with TCR alpha and beta constant-region primers.

The cDNA 3' end received a ligated oligonucleotide with a UMI. The first PCR ran roughly 4 cycles with an equimolar RC1.1 and RC1.2 beta primer mix. MiXCR, run by TCRdb on the UMI-ligation and nested PCR reads, gives a single entry per CDR3 protein. The data show some 48,000 distinct CDR3 sequences, around 10% seen once. The material sequenced was PBMCs spiked with cells of the T cell clone KT2. The receptors stem from a human donor.

V usage is TRBV19 and J usage is TRBJ2-3, with 10 bases that match TRBD2. V shed 6 bases and J 2 bases; nucleotides not matched to a gene: 5. Per germline, CDR1 LNHDA and CDR2 SQIVND (reference sequence). The CDR3 is made up of 15 amino acids. CDR3: CASRGLADHTDTQYF. The CDR3 coding sequence is TGTGCCAGTAGAGGACTAGCGGACCACACAGATACGCAGTATTTT.

This chain connects TRBV29-1 to TRBJ1-4; maybe TRBD1 (6 bases). Germline-derived CDR1 and CDR2 are SQVTM and ANQGSEA. Trimming took off 8 bases at V and 6 bases at J, with 13 bases between the two ends. The CDR3 length is 12 residues. CDR3 in DNA: TGCAGCCTCCGGGACACCCATGAAAAACTGTTTTTT. This encodes CSLRDTHEKLFF.

This clonotype has only a few counts. The chain joins TRBV12-3 or TRBV12-4 to TRBJ1-3, with TRBD1 matching over 7 bases. There are 14 residues in the CDR3. Germline trimming cut 4 bases from V and 7 bases from J; bases unmatched to any gene: 7. DNA of the CDR3: TGTGCCAGCAGTTCCAGGGGGGGAATGAACACCATATATTTT. Translating it yields CASSSRGGMNTIYF.

The chain has TRBV5-1 and TRBJ1-5, with D perhaps TRBD1 (5 bases). Trimming stripped 0 bases from V and 4 bases from J, with 14 bases between. Germline CDR1 SGHRS, CDR2 YFSETQ. This CDR3 region has 16 residues. CDR3 amino acids: CASSLDAGGGNQPQHF. The CDR3 DNA follows: TGCGCCAGCAGCTTGGACGCCGGGGGGGGAAATCAGCCCCAGCATTTT.